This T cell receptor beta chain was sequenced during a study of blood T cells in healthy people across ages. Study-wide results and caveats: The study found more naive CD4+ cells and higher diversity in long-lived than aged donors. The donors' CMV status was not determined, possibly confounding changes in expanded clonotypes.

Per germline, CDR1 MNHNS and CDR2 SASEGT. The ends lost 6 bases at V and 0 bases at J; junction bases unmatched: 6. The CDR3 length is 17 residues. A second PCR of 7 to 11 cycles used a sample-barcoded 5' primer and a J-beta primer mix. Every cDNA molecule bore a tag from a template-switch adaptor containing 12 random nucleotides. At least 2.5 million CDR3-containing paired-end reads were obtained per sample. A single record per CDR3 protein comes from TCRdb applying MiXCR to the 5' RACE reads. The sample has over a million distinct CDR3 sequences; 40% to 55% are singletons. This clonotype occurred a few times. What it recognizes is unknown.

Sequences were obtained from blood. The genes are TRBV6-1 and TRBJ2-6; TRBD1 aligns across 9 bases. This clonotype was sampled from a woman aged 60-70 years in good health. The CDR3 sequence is CASSHRGPNSGANVLTF. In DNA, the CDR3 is TGTGCCAGCAGCCACAGGGGGCCTAACTCTGGGGCCAACGTCCTGACTTTC.